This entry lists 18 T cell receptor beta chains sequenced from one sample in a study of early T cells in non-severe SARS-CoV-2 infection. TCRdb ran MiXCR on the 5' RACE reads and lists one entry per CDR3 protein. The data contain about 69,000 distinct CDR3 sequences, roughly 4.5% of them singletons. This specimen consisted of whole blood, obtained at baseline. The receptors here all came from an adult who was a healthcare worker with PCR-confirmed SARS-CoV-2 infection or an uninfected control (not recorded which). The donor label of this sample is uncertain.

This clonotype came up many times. DNA of the CDR3: TGTGCCAGCAGTTTCGGAGGGACTGAAGCTTTCTTT. It encodes CASSFGGTEAFF. This rearrangement joins TRBV12-3 or TRBV12-4 to TRBJ1-1, with D unresolved. This CDR3 has 12 amino acids. Between the trimmed V and J ends, which lost 3 bases and 5 bases, there was a span of 7 bases.

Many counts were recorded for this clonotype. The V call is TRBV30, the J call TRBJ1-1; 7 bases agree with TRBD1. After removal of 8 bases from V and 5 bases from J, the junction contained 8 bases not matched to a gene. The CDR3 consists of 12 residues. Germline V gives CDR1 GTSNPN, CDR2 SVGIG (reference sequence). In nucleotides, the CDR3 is TGTGCCGGTGACAGGGAGAAGACTGAAGCTTTCTTT. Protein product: CAGDREKTEAFF.

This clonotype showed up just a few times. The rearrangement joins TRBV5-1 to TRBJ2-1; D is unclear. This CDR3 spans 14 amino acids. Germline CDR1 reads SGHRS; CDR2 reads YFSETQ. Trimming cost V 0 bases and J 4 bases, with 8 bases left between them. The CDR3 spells CASSLEMDYNEQFF. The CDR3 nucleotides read TGCGCCAGCAGCTTGGAGATGGATTACAATGAGCAGTTCTTC. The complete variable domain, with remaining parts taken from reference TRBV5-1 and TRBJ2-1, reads KAGVTQTPRYLIKTRGQQVTLSCSPISGHRSVSWYQQTPGQGLQFLFEYFSETQRNKGNFPGRFSGRQFSNSRSEMNVSTLELGDSALYLCASSLEMDYNEQFFGPGTRLTVL.

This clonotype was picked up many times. The DNA of the CDR3 is TGTGCCAGCAGTTCCACTCAGGGACTGAGTACTGAAGCTTTCTTT. This sequence encodes CASSSTQGLSTEAFF. V gene TRBV6-5 combines with J gene TRBJ1-1; the D gene is possibly TRBD1 (5 bases). The V gene lost 4 bases and the J gene lost 5 bases, with 17 bases spanning the gap. The CDR3 has 15 amino acids. In germline, CDR1 is MNHEY, CDR2 SVGAGI.

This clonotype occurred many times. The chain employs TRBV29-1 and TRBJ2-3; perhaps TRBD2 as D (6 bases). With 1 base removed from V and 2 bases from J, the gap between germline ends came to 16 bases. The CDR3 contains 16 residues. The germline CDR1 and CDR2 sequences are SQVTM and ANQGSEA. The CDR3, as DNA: TGCAGCGTTGAAGGGGCCCCCCGGGACTCCACAGATACGCAGTATTTT. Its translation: CSVEGAPRDSTDTQYF.

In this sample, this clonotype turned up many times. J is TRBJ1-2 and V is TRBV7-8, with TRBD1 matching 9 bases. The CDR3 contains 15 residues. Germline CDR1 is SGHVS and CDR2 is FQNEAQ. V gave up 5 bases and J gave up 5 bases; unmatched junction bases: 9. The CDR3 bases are TGTGCCAGCAGCCCTAGGACAGGGGATGTTTATGGCTACACCTTC. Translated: CASSPRTGDVYGYTF.

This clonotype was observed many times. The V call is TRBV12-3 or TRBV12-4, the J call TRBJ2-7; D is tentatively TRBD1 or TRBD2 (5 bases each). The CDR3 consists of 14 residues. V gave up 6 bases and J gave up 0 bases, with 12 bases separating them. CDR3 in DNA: TGTGCCAGCAGGGGGACGCCTAGCTCCTACGAGCAGTACTTC. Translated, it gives CASRGTPSSYEQYF.

CDR3 residues: CAISEWQGTFTEAFF. The CDR3 DNA sequence: TGTGCCATCAGTGAGTGGCAGGGCACTTTCACTGAAGCTTTCTTT. The chain carries TRBV10-3 and TRBJ1-1; D may be TRBD1 (5 bases). V was shortened by 1 base and J by 4 bases, with 13 bases between the two germline ends. This CDR3 spans 15 amino acids. CDR1 is ENHRY and CDR2 is SYGVKD in the germline V gene.

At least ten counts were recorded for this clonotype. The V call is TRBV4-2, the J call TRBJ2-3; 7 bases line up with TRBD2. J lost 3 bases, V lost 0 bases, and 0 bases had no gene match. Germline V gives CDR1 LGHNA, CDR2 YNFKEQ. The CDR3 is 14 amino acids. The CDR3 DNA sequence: TGTGCCAGCAGCCAAGAGCGGGGGACAGATACGCAGTATTTT. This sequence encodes CASSQERGTDTQYF.

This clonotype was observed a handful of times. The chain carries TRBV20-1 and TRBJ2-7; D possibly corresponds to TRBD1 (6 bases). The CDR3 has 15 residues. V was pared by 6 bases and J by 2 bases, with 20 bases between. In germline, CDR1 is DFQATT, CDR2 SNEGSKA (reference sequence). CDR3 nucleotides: TGCAGTGCCCCGTCAATCGGGAAGGGGGCCTACGAGCAGTACTTC. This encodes CSAPSIGKGAYEQYF.

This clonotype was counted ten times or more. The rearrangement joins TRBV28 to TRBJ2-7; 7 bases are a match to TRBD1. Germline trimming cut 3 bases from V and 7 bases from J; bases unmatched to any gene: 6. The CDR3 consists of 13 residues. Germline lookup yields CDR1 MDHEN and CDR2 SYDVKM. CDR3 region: CASSLFQGDEQYF. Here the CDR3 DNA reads TGTGCCAGCAGTTTGTTTCAGGGGGATGAGCAGTACTTC.

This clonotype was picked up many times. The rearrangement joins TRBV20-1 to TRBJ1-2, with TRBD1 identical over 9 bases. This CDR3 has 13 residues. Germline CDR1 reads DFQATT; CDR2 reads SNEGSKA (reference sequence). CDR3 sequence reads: CSAPGQGGYGYTF. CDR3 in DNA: TGCAGCGCTCCGGGACAGGGAGGCTATGGCTACACCTTC.

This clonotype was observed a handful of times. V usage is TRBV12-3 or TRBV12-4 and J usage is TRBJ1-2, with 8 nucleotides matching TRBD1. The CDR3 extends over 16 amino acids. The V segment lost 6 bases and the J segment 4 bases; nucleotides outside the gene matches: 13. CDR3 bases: TGTGCCAGCAGCCCCCCCGGGACAGGTTTACTCTATGGCTACACCTTC. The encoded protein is CASSPPGTGLLYGYTF.

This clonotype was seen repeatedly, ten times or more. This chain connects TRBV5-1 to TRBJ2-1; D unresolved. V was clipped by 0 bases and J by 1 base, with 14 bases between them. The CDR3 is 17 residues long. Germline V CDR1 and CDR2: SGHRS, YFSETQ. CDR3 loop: CASSLDILKLSYNEQFF. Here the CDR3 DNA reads TGCGCCAGCAGCTTGGACATCCTTAAACTATCCTACAATGAGCAGTTCTTC.

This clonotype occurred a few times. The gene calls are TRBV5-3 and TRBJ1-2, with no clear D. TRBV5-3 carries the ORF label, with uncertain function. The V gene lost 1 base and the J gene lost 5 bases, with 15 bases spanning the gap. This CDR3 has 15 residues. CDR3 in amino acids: CARSLLEPEYYGYTF. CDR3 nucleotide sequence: TGTGCCAGAAGCTTGTTAGAGCCGGAATATTATGGCTACACCTTC.

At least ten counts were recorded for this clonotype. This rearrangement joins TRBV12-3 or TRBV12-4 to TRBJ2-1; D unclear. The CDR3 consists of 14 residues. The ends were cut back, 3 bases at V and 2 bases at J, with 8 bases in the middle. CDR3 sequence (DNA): TGTGCCAGCAGTTTTGGGGTGACCTACAATGAGCAGTTCTTC. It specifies CASSFGVTYNEQFF.

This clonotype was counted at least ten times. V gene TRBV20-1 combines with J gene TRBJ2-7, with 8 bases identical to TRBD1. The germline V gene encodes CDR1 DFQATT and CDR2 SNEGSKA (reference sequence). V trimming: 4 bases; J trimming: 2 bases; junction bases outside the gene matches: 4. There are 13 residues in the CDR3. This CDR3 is CSAIWTGTYEQYF. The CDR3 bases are TGCAGTGCTATATGGACAGGGACCTACGAGCAGTACTTC.

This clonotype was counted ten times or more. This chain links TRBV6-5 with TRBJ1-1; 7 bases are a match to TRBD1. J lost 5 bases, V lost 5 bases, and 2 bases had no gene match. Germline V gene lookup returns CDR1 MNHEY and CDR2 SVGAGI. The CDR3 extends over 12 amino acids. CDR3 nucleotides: TGTGCCAGCAGTCTCAGGGGGACTGAAGCTTTCTTT. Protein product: CASSLRGTEAFF.